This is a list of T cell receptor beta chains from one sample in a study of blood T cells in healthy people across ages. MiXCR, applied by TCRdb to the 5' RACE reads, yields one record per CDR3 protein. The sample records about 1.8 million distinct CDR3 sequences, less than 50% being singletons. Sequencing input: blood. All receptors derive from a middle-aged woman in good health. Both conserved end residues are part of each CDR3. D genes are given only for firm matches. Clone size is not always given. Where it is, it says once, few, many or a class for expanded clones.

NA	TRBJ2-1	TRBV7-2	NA	CASSADVSNYNEQFF	TGTGCCAGCAGCGCGGACGTTTCCAACTACAATGAGCAGTTCTTC
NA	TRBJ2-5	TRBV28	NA	CASSLAIVGETQYF	TGTGCCAGCAGTTTAGCCATCGTCGGGGAGACCCAGTACTTC
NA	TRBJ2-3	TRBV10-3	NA	CAISESGGEADTQYF	TGTGCCATCAGTGAATCGGGGGGCGAGGCAGATACGCAGTATTTT
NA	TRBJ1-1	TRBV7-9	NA	CASSSSGQGLRNTEAFF	TGTGCCAGCAGCTCCTCCGGGCAGGGGCTAAGGAACACTGAAGCTTTCTTT
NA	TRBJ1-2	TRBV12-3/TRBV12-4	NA	CASSYPGTLNYGYTF	TGTGCCAGCAGTTACCCCGGGACATTGAACTATGGCTACACCTTC
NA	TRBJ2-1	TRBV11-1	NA	CASSPTPEKQFF	TGTGCCAGCAGCCCCACCCCAGAGAAGCAGTTCTTC
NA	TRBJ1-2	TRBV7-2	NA	CASSLNQGLGHGYTF	TGTGCCAGCAGCTTAAATCAGGGTCTGGGGCATGGCTACACCTTC
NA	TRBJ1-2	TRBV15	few	CATSRDIGSALNYGYTF	TGTGCCACCAGCAGAGATATCGGGTCAGCACTCAACTATGGCTACACCTTC
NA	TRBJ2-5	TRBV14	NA	CASSQEAWGLPDNLGSQYF	TGTGCCAGCAGCCAAGAGGCGTGGGGCCTACCTGATAATCTAGGGTCCCAGTACTTC
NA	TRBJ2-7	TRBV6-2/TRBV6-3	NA	CASTPSGTGHYEQYF	TGTGCCAGCACCCCATCCGGGACCGGGCACTACGAGCAGTACTTC
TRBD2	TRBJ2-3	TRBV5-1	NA	CASSSTSGVNTQYF	TGCGCCAGCAGCTCGACTAGCGGGGTAAATACGCAGTATTTT
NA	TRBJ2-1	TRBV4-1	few	CASSPWESSYNEQFF	TGCGCCAGCAGCCCGTGGGAATCCTCCTACAATGAGCAGTTCTTC
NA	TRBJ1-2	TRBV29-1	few	CSVEGRGNYGYTF	TGCAGCGTTGAAGGCAGGGGCAACTATGGCTACACCTTC
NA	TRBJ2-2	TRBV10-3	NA	CAISEYTGELFF	TGTGCCATCAGTGAGTACACCGGGGAGCTGTTTTTT
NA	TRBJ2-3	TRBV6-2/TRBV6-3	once	CASTLDGGVETDTQYF	TGTGCCAGCACCCTCGACGGGGGAGTGGAAACAGATACGCAGTATTTT
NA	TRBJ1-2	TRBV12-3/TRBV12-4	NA	CASSLKSTGGYTF	TGTGCCAGCAGTTTAAAATCGACAGGAGGCTACACCTTC
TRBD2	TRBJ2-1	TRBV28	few	CASRTTSGGPYNEQFF	TGTGCCAGCAGAACAACTAGCGGGGGGCCCTACAATGAGCAGTTCTTC
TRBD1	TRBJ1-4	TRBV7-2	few	CASSNRDRGKKLFF	TGTGCCAGCAGCAACCGGGACAGGGGGAAAAAACTGTTTTTT
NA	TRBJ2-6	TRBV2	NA	CASSEERRAGANVLTF	TGTGCCAGCAGTGAAGAGCGGCGGGCTGGGGCCAACGTCCTGACTTTC
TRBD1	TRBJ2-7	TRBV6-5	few	CASSYSKDRGHEQYF	TGTGCCAGCAGTTACTCGAAGGACAGGGGTCACGAGCAGTACTTC
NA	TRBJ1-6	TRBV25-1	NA	CASSERRSLLHF	TGTGCCAGCAGTGAACGAAGATCACTCCTCCACTTT
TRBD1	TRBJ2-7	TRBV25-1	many	CASSGTGTGIHEQYF	TGTGCCAGCAGTGGAACCGGGACAGGGATCCACGAGCAGTACTTC
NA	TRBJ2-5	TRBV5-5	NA	CASSLLDYNEQYF	TGTGCCAGCAGCTTGTTGGACTACAATGAGCAGTACTTC
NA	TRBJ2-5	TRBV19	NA	CASSIGQVTQETQYF	TGTGCCAGTAGTATCGGACAAGTGACCCAAGAGACCCAGTACTTC
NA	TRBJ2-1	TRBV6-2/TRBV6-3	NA	CASSYRSPKEDEQFF	TGTGCCAGCAGTTACAGGTCCCCGAAAGAAGATGAGCAGTTCTTC
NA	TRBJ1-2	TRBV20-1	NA	CSARETGVNYGYTF	TGCAGTGCTAGAGAAACGGGAGTTAACTATGGCTACACCTTC
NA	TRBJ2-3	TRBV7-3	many	CASSPGLITDTQYF	TGTGCCAGCAGCCCGGGACTTATCACAGATACGCAGTATTTT
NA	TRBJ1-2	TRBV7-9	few	CATKGTVYTF	TGTGCCACGAAAGGGACGGTCTACACCTTC
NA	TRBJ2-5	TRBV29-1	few	CSAFMGETQYF	TGCAGCGCATTTATGGGGGAGACCCAGTACTTC
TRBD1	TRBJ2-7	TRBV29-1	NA	CSVEVGDRGPYEQYF	TGCAGCGTTGAAGTGGGGGACAGGGGCCCCTACGAGCAGTACTTC
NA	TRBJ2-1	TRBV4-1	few	CASSPQADSLVYNEQFF	TGCGCCAGCAGCCCGCAAGCTGATAGTCTAGTTTACAATGAGCAGTTCTTC
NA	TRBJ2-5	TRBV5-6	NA	CASSQRPIQETQYF	TGTGCCAGCAGCCAGAGGCCTATTCAAGAGACCCAGTACTTC
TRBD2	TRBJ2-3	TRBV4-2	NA	CASSQSASGGATDTQYF	TGTGCCAGCAGCCAATCGGCTAGCGGGGGGGCAACAGATACGCAGTATTTT
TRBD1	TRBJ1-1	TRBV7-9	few	CASSFGQDAPRDTEAFF	TGTGCCAGCAGCTTCGGACAGGACGCACCCCGGGACACTGAAGCTTTCTTT
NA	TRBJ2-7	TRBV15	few	CATSRGQGPFYEQYF	TGTGCCACCAGCAGAGGGCAAGGCCCGTTCTACGAGCAGTACTTC
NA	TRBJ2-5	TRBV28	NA	CASSLAGGLIGETQYF	TGTGCCAGCAGTTTAGCAGGGGGGCTTATCGGAGAGACCCAGTACTTC
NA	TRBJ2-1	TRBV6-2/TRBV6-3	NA	CASSYSKGPGDEQFF	TGTGCCAGCAGTTACTCGAAGGGGCCTGGGGATGAGCAGTTCTTC
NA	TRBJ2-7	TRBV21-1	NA	CASSKAVSTGKGQLLNEQYF	TGTGCCAGCAGCAAAGCGGTCTCGACAGGGAAGGGGCAGCTCCTGAACGAGCAGTACTTC
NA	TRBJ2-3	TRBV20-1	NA	CSARGGGHGTDTQYF	TGCAGTGCTAGAGGTGGGGGCCATGGCACAGATACGCAGTATTTT
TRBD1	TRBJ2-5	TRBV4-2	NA	CASSQETGTEQETQYF	TGTGCCAGCAGCCAAGAGACAGGGACCGAGCAAGAGACCCAGTACTTC
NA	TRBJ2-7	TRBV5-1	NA	CASSTGGSSYNEQYF	TGCGCCAGCAGCACCGGGGGTAGCTCCTACAATGAGCAGTACTTC
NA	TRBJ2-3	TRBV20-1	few	CSARDVGTSTDTQYF	TGCAGTGCTAGAGATGTAGGAACCAGCACAGATACGCAGTATTTT
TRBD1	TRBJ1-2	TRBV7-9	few	CASNDRDSLYGYTF	TGTGCCAGCAACGACCGGGACAGTCTCTATGGCTACACCTTC
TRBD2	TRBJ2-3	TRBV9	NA	CASSVQAGWGTDTQYF	TGTGCCAGCAGCGTCCAAGCGGGGTGGGGCACAGATACGCAGTATTTT
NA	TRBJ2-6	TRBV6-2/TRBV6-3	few	CASSYMGPGTSGANVLTF	TGTGCCAGCAGTTATATGGGGCCAGGGACCTCTGGGGCCAACGTCCTGACTTTC
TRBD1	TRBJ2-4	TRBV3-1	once	CASSTRQGVKYF	TGTGCCAGCAGCACGCGACAGGGTGTTAAGTACTTC
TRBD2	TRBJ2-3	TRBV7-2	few	CASTRYTSGDTQYF	TGTGCCAGCACCCGATATACTAGCGGGGATACGCAGTATTTT
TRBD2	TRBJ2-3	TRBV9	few	CASSVGLAGRRSPRPDTQYF	TGTGCCAGCAGCGTCGGACTAGCGGGGCGCAGGTCCCCCCGACCAGATACGCAGTATTTT
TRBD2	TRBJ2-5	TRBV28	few	CASSLVLSGTMQYF	TGTGCCAGCAGTTTAGTGTTGTCGGGGACTATGCAGTACTTC
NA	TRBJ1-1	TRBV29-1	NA	CSVSRGGGTEAFF	TGCAGCGTTAGTAGGGGAGGGGGCACTGAAGCTTTCTTT
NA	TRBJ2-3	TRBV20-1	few	CSARDTARGTDTQYF	TGCAGTGCTAGAGATACAGCCAGGGGAACAGATACGCAGTATTTT
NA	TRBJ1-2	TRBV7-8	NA	CASSLAAGVGGYTF	TGTGCCAGCAGCTTAGCGGCAGGGGTAGGTGGCTACACCTTC